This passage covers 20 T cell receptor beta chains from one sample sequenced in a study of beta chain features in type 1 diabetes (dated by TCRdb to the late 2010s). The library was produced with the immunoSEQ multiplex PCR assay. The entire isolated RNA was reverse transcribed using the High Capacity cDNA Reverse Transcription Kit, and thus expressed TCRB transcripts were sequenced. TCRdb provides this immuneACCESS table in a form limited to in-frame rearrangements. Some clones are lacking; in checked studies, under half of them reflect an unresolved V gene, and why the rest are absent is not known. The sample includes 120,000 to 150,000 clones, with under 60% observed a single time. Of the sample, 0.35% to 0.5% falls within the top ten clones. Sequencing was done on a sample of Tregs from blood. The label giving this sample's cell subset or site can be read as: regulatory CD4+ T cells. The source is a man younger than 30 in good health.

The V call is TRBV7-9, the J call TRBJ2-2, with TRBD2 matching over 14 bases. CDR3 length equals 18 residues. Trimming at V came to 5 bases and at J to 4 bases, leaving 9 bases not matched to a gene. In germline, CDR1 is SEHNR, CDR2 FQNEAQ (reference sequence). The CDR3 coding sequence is TGTGCCAGCAGCCGCCGGGGACTAGCGGGAGTGGCCACCGGGGAGCTGTTTTTT. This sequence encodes CASSRRGLAGVATGELFF.

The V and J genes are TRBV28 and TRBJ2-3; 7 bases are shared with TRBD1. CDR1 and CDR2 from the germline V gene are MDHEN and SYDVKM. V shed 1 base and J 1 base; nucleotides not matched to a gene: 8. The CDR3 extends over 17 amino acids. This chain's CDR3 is CASSLFLTGIRTDTQYF. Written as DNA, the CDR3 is TGTGCCAGCAGTTTATTCTTGACAGGGATCCGCACAGATACGCAGTATTTT.

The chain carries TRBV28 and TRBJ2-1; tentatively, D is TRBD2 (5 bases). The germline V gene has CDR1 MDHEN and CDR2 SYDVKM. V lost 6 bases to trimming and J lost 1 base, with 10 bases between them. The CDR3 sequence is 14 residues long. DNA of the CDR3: TGTGCCAGCAGCCCCCCGGGATCCTACAATGAGCAGTTCTTC. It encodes CASSPPGSYNEQFF.

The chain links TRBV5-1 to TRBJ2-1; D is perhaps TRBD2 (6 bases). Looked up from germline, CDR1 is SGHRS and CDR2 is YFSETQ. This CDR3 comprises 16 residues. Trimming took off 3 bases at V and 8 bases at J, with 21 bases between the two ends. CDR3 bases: TGCGCCAGCAGCTCGGGACTTCGAGGGGTCTCCGATGAGCAGTTCTTC. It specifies CASSSGLRGVSDEQFF.

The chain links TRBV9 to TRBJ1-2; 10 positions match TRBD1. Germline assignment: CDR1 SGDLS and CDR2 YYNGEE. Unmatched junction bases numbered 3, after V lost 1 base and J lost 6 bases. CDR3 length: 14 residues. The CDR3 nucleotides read TGTGCCAGCAGCGTATCCGGGACAGGGGATGGCTACACCTTC. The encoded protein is CASSVSGTGDGYTF. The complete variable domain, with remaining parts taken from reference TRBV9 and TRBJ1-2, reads DSGVTQTPKHLITATGQRVTLRCSPRSGDLSVYWYQQSLDQGLQFLIQYYNGEERAKGNILERFSAQQFPDLHSELNLSSLELGDSALYFCASSVSGTGDGYTFGSGTRLTVV.

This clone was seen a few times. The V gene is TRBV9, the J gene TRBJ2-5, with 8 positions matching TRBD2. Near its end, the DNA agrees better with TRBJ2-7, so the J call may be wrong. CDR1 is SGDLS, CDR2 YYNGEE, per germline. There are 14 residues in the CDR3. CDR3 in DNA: TGTGCCAGCAGCCCCGCTAGCGGGTCCTACGAGCAGTACTTC. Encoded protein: CASSPASGSYEQYF.

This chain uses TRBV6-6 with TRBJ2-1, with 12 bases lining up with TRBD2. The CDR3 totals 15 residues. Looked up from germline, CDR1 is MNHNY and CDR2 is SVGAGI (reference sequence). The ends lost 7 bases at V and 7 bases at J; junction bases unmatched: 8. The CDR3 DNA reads TGTGCCAGCACCCCTAGCGGGAGGGTTTCTAATGAGCAGTTCTTC. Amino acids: CASTPSGRVSNEQFF.

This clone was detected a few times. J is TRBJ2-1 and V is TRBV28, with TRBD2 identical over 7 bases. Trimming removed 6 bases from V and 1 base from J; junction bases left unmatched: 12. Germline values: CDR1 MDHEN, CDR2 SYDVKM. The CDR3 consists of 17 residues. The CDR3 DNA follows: TGTGCCAGCAGCACCCTTCGTAGCGGGCCGTCCTACAATGAGCAGTTCTTC. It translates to CASSTLRSGPSYNEQFF.

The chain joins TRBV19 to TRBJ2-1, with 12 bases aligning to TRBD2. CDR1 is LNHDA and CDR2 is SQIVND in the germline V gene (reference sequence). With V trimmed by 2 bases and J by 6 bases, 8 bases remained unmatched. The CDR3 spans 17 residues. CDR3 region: CASSIIASGRALNEQFF. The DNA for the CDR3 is TGTGCCAGTAGTATAATCGCTAGCGGGAGGGCCCTCAATGAGCAGTTCTTC.

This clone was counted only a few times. CDR3 in amino acids: CASLGRGSEQFF. In DNA, the CDR3 is TGTGCCTCACTCGGGCGGGGGTCTGAGCAGTTCTTC. V usage is TRBV6-5 and J usage is TRBJ2-1; TRBD2 agrees at 7 bases. The germline V gene has CDR1 MNHEY and CDR2 SVGAGI. The CDR3 covers 12 residues. J gave up 9 bases and V 11 bases, and 10 bases lay outside the gene matches.

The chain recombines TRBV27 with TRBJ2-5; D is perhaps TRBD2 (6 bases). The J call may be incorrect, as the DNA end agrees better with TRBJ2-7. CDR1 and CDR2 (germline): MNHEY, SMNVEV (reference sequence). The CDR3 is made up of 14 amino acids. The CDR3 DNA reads TGTGCCAGCAGTTTAGCGCGGGGCCCTTACGAGCAGTACTTC. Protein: CASSLARGPYEQYF.

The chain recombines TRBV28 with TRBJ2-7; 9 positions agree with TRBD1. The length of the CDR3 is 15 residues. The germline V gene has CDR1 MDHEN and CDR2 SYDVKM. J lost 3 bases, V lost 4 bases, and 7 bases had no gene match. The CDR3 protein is CASSSTGTGLYEQYF. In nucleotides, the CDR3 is TGTGCCAGCAGTTCAACCGGGACAGGGCTCTACGAGCAGTACTTC.

This chain's CDR3 is CSVGGQGSYEQYF. CDR3 DNA sequence: TGCAGCGTTGGGGGACAGGGGTCCTACGAGCAGTACTTC. The V gene is TRBV29-1, the J gene TRBJ2-7, with 10 bases that match TRBD1. Germline V gives CDR1 SQVTM, CDR2 ANQGSEA. The CDR3 has 13 residues. The V gene end was trimmed by 4 bases and the J gene end by 1 base; junction bases not matched to a gene: 1.

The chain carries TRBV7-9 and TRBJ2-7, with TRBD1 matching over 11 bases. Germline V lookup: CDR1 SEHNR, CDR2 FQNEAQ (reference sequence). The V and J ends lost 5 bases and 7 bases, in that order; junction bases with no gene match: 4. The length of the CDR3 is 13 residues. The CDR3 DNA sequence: TGTGCCAGCAGCCTATGGGACAGGGGGGAGCAGTACTTC. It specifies CASSLWDRGEQYF.

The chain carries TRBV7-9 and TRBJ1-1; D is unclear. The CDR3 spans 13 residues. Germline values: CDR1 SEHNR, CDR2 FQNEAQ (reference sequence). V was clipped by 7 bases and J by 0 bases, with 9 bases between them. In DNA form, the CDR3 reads TGTGCCAGCAAACTAACGATGAACACTGAAGCTTTCTTT. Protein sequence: CASKLTMNTEAFF.

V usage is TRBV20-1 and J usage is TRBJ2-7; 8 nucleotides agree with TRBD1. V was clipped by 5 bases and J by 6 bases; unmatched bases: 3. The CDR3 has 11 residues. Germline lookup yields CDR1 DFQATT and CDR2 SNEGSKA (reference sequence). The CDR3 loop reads CSAGQGGEQYF. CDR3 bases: TGCAGTGCTGGACAGGGAGGCGAGCAGTACTTC.

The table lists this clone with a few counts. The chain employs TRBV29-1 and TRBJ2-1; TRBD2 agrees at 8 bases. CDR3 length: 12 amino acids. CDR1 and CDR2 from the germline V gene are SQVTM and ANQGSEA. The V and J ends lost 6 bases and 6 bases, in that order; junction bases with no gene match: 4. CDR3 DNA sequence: TGCAGCGTAGCGGGAGCTACCAATGAGCAGTTCTTC. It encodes CSVAGATNEQFF.

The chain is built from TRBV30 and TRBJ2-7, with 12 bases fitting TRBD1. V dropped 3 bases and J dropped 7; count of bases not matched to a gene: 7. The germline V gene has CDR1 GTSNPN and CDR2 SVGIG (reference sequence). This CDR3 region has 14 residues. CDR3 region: CAWREGTGGKEQYF. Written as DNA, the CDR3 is TGTGCCTGGAGAGAAGGGACAGGGGGCAAAGAGCAGTACTTC.

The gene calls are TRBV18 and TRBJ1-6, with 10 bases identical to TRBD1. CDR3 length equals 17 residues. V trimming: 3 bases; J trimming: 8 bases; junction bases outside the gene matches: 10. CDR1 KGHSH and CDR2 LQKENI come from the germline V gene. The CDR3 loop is CASSPDRDRGYYSPLHF. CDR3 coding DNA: TGTGCCAGCTCACCCGATCGGGACAGGGGTTACTATTCACCCCTCCACTTT.

CDR3 DNA: TGTGCCAGTAGTATATCCGCTGGGAGACACATTCAGTACTTC. This translates into CASSISAGRHIQYF. This sequence joins TRBV19 and TRBJ2-4, with D possibly TRBD2 on 5 matching bases. The CDR3 loop spans 14 amino acids. V was cut by 2 bases and J by 8 bases, with 13 bases left in between. Germline-derived CDR1 and CDR2 are LNHDA and SQIVND (reference sequence).